This note documents a single TCR beta chain sequence. Generated by immunoSEQ multiplex PCR, the TCRdb table keeps only in-frame clones and is missing some. The sample consists of about 87,000 clones, around 94% of them appearing once. The sample originates from a study of siplizumab effects on memory and regulatory T cells. There are 17 residues in the CDR3. The V and J ends lost 3 bases and 6 bases, in that order; junction bases with no gene match: 14. In germline, CDR1 is KGHSH, CDR2 LQKENI. The sequence was obtained from a human donor in good health. This rearrangement joins TRBV18 to TRBJ2-1; 7 nucleotides align to TRBD1. Specimen: non-Treg CD4+ T cells sorted from blood. The CDR3 loop is CASSPQLMTGLRNEQFF. The CDR3 DNA reads as TGTGCCAGCTCACCCCAACTAATGACAGGGCTGCGCAATGAGCAGTTCTTC. Supplemented by reference TRBV18 and TRBJ2-1, the full variable domain reads NAGVMQNPRHLVRRRGQEARLRCSPMKGHSHVYWYRQLPEEGLKFMVYLQKENIIDESGMPKERFSAEFPKEGPSILRIQQVVRGDSAAYFCASSPQLMTGLRNEQFFGPGTRLTVL.